The rows below give T cell receptor beta chains drawn from one sample of a study of shared clonotypes between healthy human individuals. Generated by immunoSEQ multiplex PCR, the TCRdb table keeps only in-frame clones and is missing some. The table shows roughly 2 million clones, with over 85% occurring only once. Sequencing used naive CD8+ T cells sorted from blood. These receptors all stem from a man aged 18 to 30 in good health. Both conserved end residues are part of each CDR3. A D gene is named only where the DNA matches it firmly. Some rows have no size entry. The others give once, few or many, or a class for an expanded clone.

D: TRBD1; J: TRBJ2-1; size: once; V: TRBV5-6; CDR3: CASSLSDRGFWNEQFF; DNA: TGTGCCAGCAGCCTATCGGACAGGGGGTTCTGGAATGAGCAGTTCTTC
D: -; J: TRBJ2-1; size: -; V: TRBV10-2; CDR3: CAAGLSEQFF; DNA: TGCGCTGCAGGTTTGTCTGAGCAGTTCTTC
D: TRBD2; J: TRBJ2-1; size: once; V: TRBV13; CDR3: CASSTDLAGESYNEQFF; DNA: TGTGCCAGCAGCACCGATCTAGCGGGGGAATCCTACAATGAGCAGTTCTTC
D: TRBD1; J: TRBJ2-1; size: once; V: TRBV5-4; CDR3: CASSIGTGRNEQFF; DNA: TGTGCCAGCAGCATTGGGACAGGGAGGAATGAGCAGTTCTTC
D: -; J: TRBJ2-7; size: -; V: TRBV4-3; CDR3: CASSQDVENEQYF; DNA: TGCGCCAGCAGCCAAGATGTCGAAAACGAGCAGTACTTC
D: TRBD1; J: TRBJ1-2; size: -; V: TRBV7-6; CDR3: CASSQLTGTGVVGYTF; DNA: TGTGCCAGCAGCCAACTGACCGGGACAGGCGTCGTAGGCTACACCTTC
D: TRBD1; J: TRBJ2-1; size: -; V: TRBV7-6; CDR3: CASSWGQGGTYNEQFF; DNA: TGTGCCAGCAGCTGGGGACAGGGTGGGACCTACAATGAGCAGTTCTTC
D: -; J: TRBJ2-2; size: once; V: TRBV21-1; CDR3: CASSKWGPGELFF; DNA: TGTGCCAGCAGCAAATGGGGGCCCGGGGAGCTGTTTTTT
D: -; J: TRBJ2-5; size: -; V: TRBV27; CDR3: CASSFVGASETQYF; DNA: TGTGCCAGCAGTTTTGTGGGGGCGAGTGAGACCCAGTACTTC
D: TRBD1; J: TRBJ2-3; size: -; V: TRBV4-1; CDR3: CASSQGQGWDTQYF; DNA: TGCGCCAGCAGCCAGGGACAGGGGTGGGATACGCAGTATTTT
D: -; J: TRBJ1-3; size: -; V: TRBV9; CDR3: CASSETDYSGNTIYF; DNA: TGTGCCAGCAGCGAAACAGACTACTCTGGAAACACCATATATTTT
D: -; J: TRBJ2-7; size: -; V: TRBV21-1; CDR3: CASSKAPPGSYEQYF; DNA: TGTGCCAGCAGCAAAGCGCCCCCAGGCTCCTACGAGCAGTACTTC
D: TRBD2; J: TRBJ2-5; size: -; V: TRBV27; CDR3: CASSEYSGRARETQYF; DNA: TGTGCCAGCAGCGAGTATAGCGGGAGGGCCCGGGAGACCCAGTACTTC
D: -; J: TRBJ2-7; size: -; V: TRBV23-1; CDR3: CASNRARAGELYEQYF; DNA: TGCGCCAGCAACCGGGCCAGGGCAGGGGAGCTCTACGAGCAGTACTTC
D: -; J: TRBJ2-1; size: -; V: TRBV5-6; CDR3: CASSGDISYNEQFF; DNA: TGTGCCAGCAGCGGGGACATCAGCTACAATGAGCAGTTCTTC
D: -; J: TRBJ2-7; size: -; V: TRBV6-1; CDR3: CASSVEYEQYF; DNA: TGTGCCAGCTCGGTGGAGTACGAGCAGTACTTC
D: TRBD1; J: TRBJ1-5; size: once; V: TRBV27; CDR3: CASSPNTGTVNQPQHF; DNA: TGTGCCAGCAGTCCCAATACCGGGACAGTGAATCAGCCCCAGCATTTT
D: -; J: TRBJ2-3; size: -; V: TRBV7-9; CDR3: CASSSGGLVADTQYF; DNA: TGTGCCAGCAGCTCCGGTGGGCTGGTCGCAGATACGCAGTATTTT
D: -; J: TRBJ2-7; size: -; V: TRBV7-9; CDR3: CASRGQGPYEQYF; DNA: TGTGCCAGCAGGGGCCAGGGGCCCTACGAGCAGTACTTC
D: -; J: TRBJ2-7; size: -; V: TRBV5-1; CDR3: CASRSGGRVYEQYF; DNA: TGCGCCAGCAGGAGTGGCGGCAGAGTCTACGAGCAGTACTTC
D: -; J: TRBJ2-7; size: -; V: TRBV6-5; CDR3: CASSYYEGPYEQYF; DNA: TGTGCCAGCAGTTACTATGAGGGCCCCTACGAGCAGTACTTC
D: TRBD1; J: TRBJ1-2; size: once; V: TRBV11-2; CDR3: CASSLGQGESNYGYTF; DNA: TGTGCCAGCAGCTTAGGGCAGGGGGAATCTAACTATGGCTACACCTTC
D: -; J: TRBJ1-1; size: once; V: TRBV4-3; CDR3: CASSQDGGAWTEAFF; DNA: TGCGCCAGCAGCCAAGACGGGGGGGCGTGGACTGAAGCTTTCTTT
D: TRBD1; J: TRBJ1-6; size: -; V: TRBV13; CDR3: CASSLGQGRSPLHF; DNA: TGTGCCAGCAGCCTTGGACAGGGACGGTCACCCCTCCACTTT
D: -; J: TRBJ1-1; size: -; V: TRBV19; CDR3: CASSTDTENTEAFF; DNA: TGTGCCAGTAGTACCGACACCGAGAACACTGAAGCTTTCTTT